The T cell receptor beta chain under discussion was sequenced for a study of beta chain features in type 1 diabetes. Every isolated RNA sample was fully reverse transcribed, so sequencing captured expressed TCRB transcripts. TCRdb's copy holds only in-frame clones and misses some; the assay was immunoSEQ multiplex PCR. Of roughly 370,000 clones listed, approximately 15% are singletons. Germline CDR1 SGHNT, CDR2 YENEEA. The CDR3 spans 14 residues. The V and J ends lost 3 bases and 2 bases respectively, with 9 bases between them. There was one heparinised blood draw per donor, averaging around 0.11 L. About this clone: What it binds is unknown.

Findings and caveats of the study: Compared with healthy donors, patients appeared to share more similar naive, central memory and regulatory TCRB repertoires. A PCR bias possibly favoring shorter templates would apply equally to patients and controls.

The material sequenced was naive CD4+ T cells from blood. The chain employs TRBV11-3 and TRBJ2-3, with D possibly TRBD2 on 5 matching bases. This receptor was identified in a man aged 30-40 years in good health. DNA of the CDR3: TGTGCCAGCAGCTTGGGAGCAATCACAGATACGCAGTATTTT. Its translation is CASSLGAITDTQYF.